The present entry profiles one T cell receptor (beta chain) with its context. Its matching antigen is unknown. V was shortened by 6 bases and J by 2 bases, with 17 bases between the two germline ends. This CDR3 region has 16 residues. CDR1 is LNHDA, CDR2 SQIVND, per germline (reference sequence). The sample comes from a study of OX40 agonist ivuxolimab in advanced cancers. For the study at large: It was ivuxolimab, an agonistic anti-OX40 (CD134) antibody, that patients were treated with. Enrollees could have had prior anti-PD-1, anti-PD-L1 or anti-CTLA-4 therapy, which around 40% had received. Study results and caveats: Compared with others, partial responders at 0.1-3.0 mg/kg displayed clonal expansion among the lowest.

The assay was immunoSEQ multiplex PCR, and TCRdb's table has in-frame clones only and misses some. In the table there are tens of thousands of clones, 70% to 90% of which are singletons. The sequencing here drew on CD4+ or CD8+ T cells sorted from blood, taken in a trial of the OX40 agonist ivuxolimab. This chain joins TRBV19 and TRBJ2-1, with D perhaps matching TRBD2 (5 bases). The sequence derives from an adult with an advanced solid tumor such as melanoma, head and neck, liver or kidney cancer. DNA of the CDR3: TGTGCCAGTAGCCGGGGTGGCCTTGGCCCCTACAATGAGCAGTTCTTC. It translates to CASSRGGLGPYNEQFF.